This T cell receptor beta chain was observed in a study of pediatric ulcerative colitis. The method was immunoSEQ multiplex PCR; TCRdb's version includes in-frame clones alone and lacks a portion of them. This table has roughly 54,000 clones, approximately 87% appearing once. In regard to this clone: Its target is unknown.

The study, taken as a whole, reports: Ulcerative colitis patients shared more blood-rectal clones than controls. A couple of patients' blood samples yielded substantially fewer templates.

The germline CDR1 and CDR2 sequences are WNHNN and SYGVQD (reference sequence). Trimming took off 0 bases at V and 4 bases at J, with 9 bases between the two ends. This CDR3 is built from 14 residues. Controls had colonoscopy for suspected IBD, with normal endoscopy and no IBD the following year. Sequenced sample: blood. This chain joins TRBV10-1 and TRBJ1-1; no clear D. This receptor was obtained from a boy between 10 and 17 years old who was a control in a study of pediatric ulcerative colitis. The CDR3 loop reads CASSESGSPTEAFF. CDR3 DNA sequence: TGCGCCAGCAGTGAGTCCGGCTCTCCCACTGAAGCTTTCTTT.